This T cell receptor (beta chain) emerged from a study of neoadjuvant anti-PD-1 for oral cavity cancer. This CDR3 is 15 amino acids long. Germline values: CDR1 MNHEY, CDR2 SMNVEV (reference sequence). V lost 2 bases and J lost 5, with 14 bases in between. No culture or expansion preceded analysis of these blood cells. Sequencing used immunoSEQ multiplex PCR; TCRdb keeps in-frame clones, though not all of them. The sample carries about 62,000 clones, roughly 80% recorded once. Sequences were derived from PBMCs, sampled before nivolumab (anti-PD-1) treatment. The source of this sequence is a person between 35 and 79 years old with oral cavity squamous cell carcinoma. V is TRBV27 and J is TRBJ2-3; the D gene is possibly TRBD2 (6 bases). CDR3 loop: CASSLGGRRKDTQYF. The CDR3 DNA reads as TGTGCCAGCAGTTTAGGAGGGAGGAGGAAAGATACGCAGTATTTT.